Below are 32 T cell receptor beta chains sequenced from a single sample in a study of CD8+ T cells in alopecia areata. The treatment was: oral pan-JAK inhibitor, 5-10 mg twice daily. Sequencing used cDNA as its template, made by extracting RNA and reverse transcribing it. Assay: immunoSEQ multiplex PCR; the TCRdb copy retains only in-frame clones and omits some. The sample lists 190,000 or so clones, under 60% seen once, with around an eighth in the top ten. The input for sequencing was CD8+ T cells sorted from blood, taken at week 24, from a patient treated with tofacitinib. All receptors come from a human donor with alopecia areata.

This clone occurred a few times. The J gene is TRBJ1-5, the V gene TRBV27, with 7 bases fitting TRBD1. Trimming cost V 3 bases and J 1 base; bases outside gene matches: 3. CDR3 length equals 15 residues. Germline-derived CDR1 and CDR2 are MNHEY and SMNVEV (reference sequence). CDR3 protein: CASSFNRGSNQPQHF. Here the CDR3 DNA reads TGTGCCAGCAGTTTCAACAGGGGAAGCAATCAGCCCCAGCATTTT.

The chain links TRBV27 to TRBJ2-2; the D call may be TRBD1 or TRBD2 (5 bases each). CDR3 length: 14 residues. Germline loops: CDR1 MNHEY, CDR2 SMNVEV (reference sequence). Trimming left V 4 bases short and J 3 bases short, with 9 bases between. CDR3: CASSSGTYTGELFF. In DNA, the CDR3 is TGTGCCAGCAGTTCCGGGACCTACACCGGGGAGCTGTTTTTT.

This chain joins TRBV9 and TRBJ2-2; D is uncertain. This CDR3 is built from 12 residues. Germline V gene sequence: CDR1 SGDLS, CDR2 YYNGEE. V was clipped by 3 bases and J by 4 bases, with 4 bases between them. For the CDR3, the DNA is TGTGCCAGCAGCGGATTCACCGGGGAGCTGTTTTTT. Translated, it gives CASSGFTGELFF.

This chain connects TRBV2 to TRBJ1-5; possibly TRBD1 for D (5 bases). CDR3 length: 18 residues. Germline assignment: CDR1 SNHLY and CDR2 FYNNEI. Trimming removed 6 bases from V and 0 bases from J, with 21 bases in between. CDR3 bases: TGTGCCAGCAGCCCGACACGGGGGGGTAGGGATAGCAATCAGCCCCAGCATTTT. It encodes CASSPTRGGRDSNQPQHF.

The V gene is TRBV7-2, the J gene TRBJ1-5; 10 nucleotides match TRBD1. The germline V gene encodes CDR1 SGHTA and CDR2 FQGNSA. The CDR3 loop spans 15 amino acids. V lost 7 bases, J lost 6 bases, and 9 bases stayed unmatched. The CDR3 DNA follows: TGTGCCAGCACACCGACAGGGGGCGAGGGTCAGCCCCAGCATTTT. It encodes CASTPTGGEGQPQHF.

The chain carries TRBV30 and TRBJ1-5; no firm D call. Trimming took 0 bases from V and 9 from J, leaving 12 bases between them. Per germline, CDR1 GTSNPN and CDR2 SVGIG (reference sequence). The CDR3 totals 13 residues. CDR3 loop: CAWSVGSNGPQHF. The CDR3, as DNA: TGTGCCTGGAGTGTCGGCAGCAATGGGCCCCAGCATTTT.

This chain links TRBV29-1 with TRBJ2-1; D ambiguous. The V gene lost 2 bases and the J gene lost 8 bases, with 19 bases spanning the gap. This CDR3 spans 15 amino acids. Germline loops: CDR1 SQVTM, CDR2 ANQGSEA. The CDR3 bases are TGCAGCGTTGAACCCGTTACCGGGCGTAGGGATGAGCAGTTCTTC. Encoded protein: CSVEPVTGRRDEQFF.

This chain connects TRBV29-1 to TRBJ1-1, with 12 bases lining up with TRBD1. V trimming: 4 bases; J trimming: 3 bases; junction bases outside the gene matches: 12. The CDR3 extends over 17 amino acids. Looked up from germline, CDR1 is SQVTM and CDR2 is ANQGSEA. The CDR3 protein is CSVVKPGTGGVYTEAFF. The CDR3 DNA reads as TGCAGCGTTGTGAAGCCCGGGACAGGGGGCGTCTACACTGAAGCTTTCTTT.

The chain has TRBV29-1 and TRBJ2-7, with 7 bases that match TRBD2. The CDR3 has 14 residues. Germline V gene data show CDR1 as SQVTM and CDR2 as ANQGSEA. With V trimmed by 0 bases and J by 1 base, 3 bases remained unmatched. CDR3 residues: CSVEDRTSSYEQYF. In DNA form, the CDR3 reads TGCAGCGTTGAAGATCGGACTAGTTCCTACGAGCAGTACTTC.

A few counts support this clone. The CDR3 protein is CASSLASYEQYF. The CDR3 coding sequence is TGTGCCAGCAGCTTGGCGTCCTACGAGCAGTACTTC. The rearrangement uses TRBV5-6 and TRBJ2-7; D not resolved. This CDR3 comprises 12 residues. The germline CDR1 and CDR2 sequences are SGHDT and YYEEEE. Deletions cut 0 bases from V and 1 base from J, with 2 bases between.

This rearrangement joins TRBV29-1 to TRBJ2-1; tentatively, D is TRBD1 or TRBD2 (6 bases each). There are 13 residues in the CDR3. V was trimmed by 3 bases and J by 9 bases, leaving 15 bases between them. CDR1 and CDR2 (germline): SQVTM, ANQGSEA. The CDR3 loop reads CSVDRGPPIEQFF. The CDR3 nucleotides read TGCAGCGTTGATCGGGGGCCTCCTATTGAGCAGTTCTTC.

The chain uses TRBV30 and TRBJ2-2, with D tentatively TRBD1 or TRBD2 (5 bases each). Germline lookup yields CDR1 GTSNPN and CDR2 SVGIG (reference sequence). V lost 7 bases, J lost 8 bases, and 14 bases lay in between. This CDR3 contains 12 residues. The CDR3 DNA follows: TGTGCCTCCAGGGAGCATGTTGGGGAGCTGTTTTTT. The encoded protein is CASREHVGELFF. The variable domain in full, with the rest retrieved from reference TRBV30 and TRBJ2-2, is SQTIHQWPATLVQPVGSPLSLECTVEGTSNPNLYWYRQAAGRGLQLLFYSVGIGQISSEVPQNLSASRPQDRQFILSSKKLLLSDSGFYLCASREHVGELFFGEGSRLTVL.

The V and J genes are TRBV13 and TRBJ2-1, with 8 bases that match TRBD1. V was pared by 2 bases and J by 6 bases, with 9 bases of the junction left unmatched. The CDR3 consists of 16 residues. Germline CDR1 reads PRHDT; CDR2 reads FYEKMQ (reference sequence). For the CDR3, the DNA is TGTGCCAGCAGCTTACAGGGGGCTCCAGCGTTCAATGAGCAGTTCTTC. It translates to CASSLQGAPAFNEQFF.

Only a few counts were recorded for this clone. As DNA, the CDR3 is TGCGCCAGCAGCCAAGGTGGAAGGTGGGGCAACATTCAGTACTTC. It translates to CASSQGGRWGNIQYF. The rearrangement joins TRBV4-1 to TRBJ2-4; D possibly corresponds to TRBD1 (5 bases). Trimming removed 1 base from V and 7 bases from J, with 14 bases in between. This CDR3 region has 15 residues. CDR1 and CDR2 from the germline V gene are MGHRA and YSYEKL.

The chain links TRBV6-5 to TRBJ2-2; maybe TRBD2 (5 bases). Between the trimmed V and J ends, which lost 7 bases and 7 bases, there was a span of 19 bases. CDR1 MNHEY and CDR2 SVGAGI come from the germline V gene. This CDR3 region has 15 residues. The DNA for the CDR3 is TGTGCCAGCAAGTGGCTACCGCGAGGGATCGGGGAGCTGTTTTTT. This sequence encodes CASKWLPRGIGELFF.

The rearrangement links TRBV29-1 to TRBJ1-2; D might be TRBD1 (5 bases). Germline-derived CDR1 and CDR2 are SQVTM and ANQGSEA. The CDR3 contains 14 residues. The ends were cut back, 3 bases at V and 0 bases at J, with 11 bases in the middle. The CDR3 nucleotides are TGCAGCGTTGACAGAGGGGCGACTAACTATGGCTACACCTTC. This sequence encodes CSVDRGATNYGYTF.

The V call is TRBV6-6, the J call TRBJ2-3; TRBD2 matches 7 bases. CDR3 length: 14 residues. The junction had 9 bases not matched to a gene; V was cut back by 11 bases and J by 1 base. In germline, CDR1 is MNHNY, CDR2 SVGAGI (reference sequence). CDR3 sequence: CAHGEGWGTDTQYF. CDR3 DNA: TGTGCCCACGGGGAGGGGTGGGGCACAGATACGCAGTATTTT.

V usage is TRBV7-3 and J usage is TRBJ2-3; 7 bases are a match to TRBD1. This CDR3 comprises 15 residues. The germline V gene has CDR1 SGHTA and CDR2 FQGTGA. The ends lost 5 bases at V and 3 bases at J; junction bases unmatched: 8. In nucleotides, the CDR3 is TGTGCCAGCAGCCCCGTAGGGGGCCCGACAGATACGCAGTATTTT. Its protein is CASSPVGGPTDTQYF.

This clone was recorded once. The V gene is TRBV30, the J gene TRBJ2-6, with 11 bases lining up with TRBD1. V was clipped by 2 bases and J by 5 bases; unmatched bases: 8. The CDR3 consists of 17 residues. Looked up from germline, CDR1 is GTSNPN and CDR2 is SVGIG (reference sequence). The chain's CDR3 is CAWSPRDRGLRANVLTF. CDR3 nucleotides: TGTGCCTGGAGTCCCCGGGACAGGGGGTTAAGGGCCAACGTCCTGACTTTC. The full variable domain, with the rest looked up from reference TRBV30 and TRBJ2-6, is SQTIHQWPATLVQPVGSPLSLECTVEGTSNPNLYWYRQAAGRGLQLLFYSVGIGQISSEVPQNLSASRPQDRQFILSSKKLLLSDSGFYLCAWSPRDRGLRANVLTFGAGSRLTVL.

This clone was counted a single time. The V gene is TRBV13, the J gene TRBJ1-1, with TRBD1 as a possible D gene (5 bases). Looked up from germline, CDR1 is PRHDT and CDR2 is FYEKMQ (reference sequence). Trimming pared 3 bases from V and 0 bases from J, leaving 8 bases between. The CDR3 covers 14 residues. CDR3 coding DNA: TGTGCCAGCAGCTTCGGGGGTATGAACACTGAAGCTTTCTTT. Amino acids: CASSFGGMNTEAFF.

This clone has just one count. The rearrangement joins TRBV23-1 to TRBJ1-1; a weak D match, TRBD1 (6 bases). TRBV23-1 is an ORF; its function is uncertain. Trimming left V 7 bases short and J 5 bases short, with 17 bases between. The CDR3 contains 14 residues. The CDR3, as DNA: TGCGCCAGCATTTCCAGGGGTATGCGGACTGAAGCTTTCTTT. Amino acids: CASISRGMRTEAFF.

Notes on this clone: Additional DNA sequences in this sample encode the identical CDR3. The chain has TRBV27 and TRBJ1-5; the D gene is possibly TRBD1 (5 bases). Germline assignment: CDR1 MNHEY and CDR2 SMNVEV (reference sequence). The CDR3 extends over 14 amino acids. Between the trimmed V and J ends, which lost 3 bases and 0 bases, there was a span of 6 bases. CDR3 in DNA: TGTGCCAGCAGTTTGGGGGGTAGCAATCAGCCCCAGCATTTT. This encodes CASSLGGSNQPQHF.

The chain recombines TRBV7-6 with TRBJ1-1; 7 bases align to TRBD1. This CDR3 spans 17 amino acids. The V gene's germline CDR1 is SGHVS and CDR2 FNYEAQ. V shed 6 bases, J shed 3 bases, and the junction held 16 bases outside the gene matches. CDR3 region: CASSYHRGLSRDTEAFF. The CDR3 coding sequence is TGTGCCAGCAGTTACCACAGGGGATTGTCTCGTGACACTGAAGCTTTCTTT.

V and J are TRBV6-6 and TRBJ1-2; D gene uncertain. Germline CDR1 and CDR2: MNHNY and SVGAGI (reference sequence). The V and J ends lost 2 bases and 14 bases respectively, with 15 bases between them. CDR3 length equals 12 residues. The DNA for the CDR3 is TGTGCCAGCAGTTACGCCCAGCCTGAGAGGACCTTC. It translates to CASSYAQPERTF.

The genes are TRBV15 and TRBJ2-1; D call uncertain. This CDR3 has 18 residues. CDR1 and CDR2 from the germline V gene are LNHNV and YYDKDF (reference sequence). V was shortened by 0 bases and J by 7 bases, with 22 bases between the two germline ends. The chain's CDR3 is CATSREEISLSPLNEQFF. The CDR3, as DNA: TGTGCCACCAGCAGAGAGGAGATATCATTGAGCCCCTTGAATGAGCAGTTCTTC.

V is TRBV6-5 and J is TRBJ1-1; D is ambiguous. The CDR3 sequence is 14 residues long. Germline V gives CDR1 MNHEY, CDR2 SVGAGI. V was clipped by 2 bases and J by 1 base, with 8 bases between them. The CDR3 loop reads CASSYPQRNTEAFF. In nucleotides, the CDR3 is TGTGCCAGCAGTTACCCGCAGAGGAACACTGAAGCTTTCTTT.

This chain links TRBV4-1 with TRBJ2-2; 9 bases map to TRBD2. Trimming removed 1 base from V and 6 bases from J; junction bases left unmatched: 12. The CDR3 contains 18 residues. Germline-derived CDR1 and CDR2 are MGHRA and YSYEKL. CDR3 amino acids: CASSQVKMGAGGAGELFF. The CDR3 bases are TGCGCCAGCAGCCAAGTGAAAATGGGTGCGGGGGGGGCCGGGGAGCTGTTTTTT.

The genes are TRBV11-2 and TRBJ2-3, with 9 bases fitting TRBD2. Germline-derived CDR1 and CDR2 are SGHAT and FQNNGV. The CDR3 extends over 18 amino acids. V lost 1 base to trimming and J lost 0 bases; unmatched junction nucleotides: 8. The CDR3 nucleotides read TGTGCCAGCAGCTTAGTGGGTAGCGGGGGTGCTAGCACAGATACGCAGTATTTT. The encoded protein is CASSLVGSGGASTDTQYF.

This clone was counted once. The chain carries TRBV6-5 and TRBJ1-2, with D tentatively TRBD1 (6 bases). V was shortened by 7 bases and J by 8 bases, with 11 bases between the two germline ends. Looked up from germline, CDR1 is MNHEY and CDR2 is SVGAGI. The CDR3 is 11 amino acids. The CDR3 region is CASMNGGGYTF. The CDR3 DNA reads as TGTGCCAGCATGAACGGGGGCGGCTACACCTTC.

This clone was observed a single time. The CDR3 DNA is TGCGCCAGCAGCCAACGGGAGGCAGGGGGTTTGTTGGATGAGCAGTTCTTC. Protein product: CASSQREAGGLLDEQFF. V and J are TRBV4-1 and TRBJ2-1; the D call may be TRBD1 or TRBD2 (7 bases each). The germline V gene has CDR1 MGHRA and CDR2 YSYEKL. The V end was cut by 2 bases, the J end by 8 bases, with 22 bases between. This CDR3 has 17 residues.

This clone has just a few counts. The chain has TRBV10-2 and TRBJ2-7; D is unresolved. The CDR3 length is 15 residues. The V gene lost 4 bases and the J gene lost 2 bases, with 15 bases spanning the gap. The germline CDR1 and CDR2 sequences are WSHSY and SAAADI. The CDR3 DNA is TGCGCCAGCAGTGGTCGACCAGTCCAAACCTACGAGCAGTACTTC. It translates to CASSGRPVQTYEQYF.

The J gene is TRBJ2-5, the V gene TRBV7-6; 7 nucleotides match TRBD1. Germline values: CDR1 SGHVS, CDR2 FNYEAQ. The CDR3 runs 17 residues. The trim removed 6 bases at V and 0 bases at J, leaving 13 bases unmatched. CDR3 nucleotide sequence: TGTGCCAGCAGACTTAGACAGGGTCGAGGTTACCAAGAGACCCAGTACTTC. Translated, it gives CASRLRQGRGYQETQYF.